This T cell receptor beta chain was identified in a study of tumor and adjacent non-tumor tissue in lung cancer. Study conclusions and caveats: TCR diversity was significantly greater in tumor than normal lung tissue.

The CDR3 has 14 residues. Per the germline V gene, CDR1 is MNHEY and CDR2 is SVGAGI. A modified ARM-PCR protocol with three rounds of nested PCR amplified TCRbeta. TCRdb ran MiXCR on the multiplex PCR reads and lists one entry per CDR3 protein. The sample holds 90,000 to 100,000 distinct CDR3 sequences, 80% seen once. This clonotype showed up just a few times. The antigen remains undetermined. At one of its ends the junction is not consistent with the germline gene, which may arise from a read error. No cell sorting was done before RNA was extracted from the tissue. This non-tumor lung sample came from over 3 cm beyond the tumor edge.

The TCR sequence derives from a man aged 55-75 years with small cell lung cancer. The rearrangement links TRBV6-5 to TRBJ2-7, with TRBD1 matching 11 bases. Material for sequencing was distant non-tumor lung tissue. CDR3 sequence reads: CASSSGQGVYELYF. CDR3 coding DNA: TGTGCCAGCAGTTCGGGACAGGGGGTCTACGAGCTGTACTTC.